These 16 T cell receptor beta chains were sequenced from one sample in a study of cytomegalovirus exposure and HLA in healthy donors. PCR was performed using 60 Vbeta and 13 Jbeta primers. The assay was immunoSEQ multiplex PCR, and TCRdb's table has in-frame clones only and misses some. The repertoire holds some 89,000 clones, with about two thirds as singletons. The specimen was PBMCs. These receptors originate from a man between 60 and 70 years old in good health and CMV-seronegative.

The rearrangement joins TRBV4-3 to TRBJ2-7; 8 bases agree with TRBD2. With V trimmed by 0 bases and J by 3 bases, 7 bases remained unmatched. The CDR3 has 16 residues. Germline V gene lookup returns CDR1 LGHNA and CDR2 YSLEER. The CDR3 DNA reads TGCGCCAGCAGCCAAGAAAGGGCGGGGGGCGTCTACGAGCAGTACTTC. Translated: CASSQERAGGVYEQYF.

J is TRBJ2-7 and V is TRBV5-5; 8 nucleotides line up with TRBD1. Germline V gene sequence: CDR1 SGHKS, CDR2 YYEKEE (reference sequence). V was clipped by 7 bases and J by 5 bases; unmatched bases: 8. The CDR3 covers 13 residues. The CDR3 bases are TGTGCCAGCGCTCCCCAGGGGGCCAACGAGCAGTACTTC. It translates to CASAPQGANEQYF.

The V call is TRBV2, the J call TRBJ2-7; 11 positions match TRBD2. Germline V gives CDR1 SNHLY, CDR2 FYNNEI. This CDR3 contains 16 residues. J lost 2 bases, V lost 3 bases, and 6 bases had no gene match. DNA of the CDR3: TGTGCCAGCAGTGAGGTCACTAGCGGGGGCACCTACGAGCAGTACTTC. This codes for CASSEVTSGGTYEQYF.

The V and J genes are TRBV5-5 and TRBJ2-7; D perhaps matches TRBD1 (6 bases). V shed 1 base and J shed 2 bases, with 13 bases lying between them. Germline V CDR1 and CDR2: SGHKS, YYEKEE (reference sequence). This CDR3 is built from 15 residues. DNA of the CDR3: TGTGCCAGCAGCTTGTCAAGGACAGCGGCCTACGAGCAGTACTTC. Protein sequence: CASSLSRTAAYEQYF.

In DNA, the CDR3 is TGTGCCAGCAGAGTACAGGGGGCCGGTGGGGCCAACGTCCTGACTTTC. It specifies CASRVQGAGGANVLTF. The chain combines TRBV2 with TRBJ2-6; 9 positions match TRBD1. Germline CDR1 and CDR2: SNHLY and FYNNEI. The V segment lost 6 bases and the J segment 3 bases; nucleotides outside the gene matches: 6. This CDR3 contains 16 residues.

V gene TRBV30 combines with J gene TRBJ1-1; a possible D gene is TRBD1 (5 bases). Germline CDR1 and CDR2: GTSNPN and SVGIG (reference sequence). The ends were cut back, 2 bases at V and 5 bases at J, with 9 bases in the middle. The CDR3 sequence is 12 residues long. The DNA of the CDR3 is TGTGCCTGGAGTCCAGGGATTACTGAAGCTTTCTTT. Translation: CAWSPGITEAFF. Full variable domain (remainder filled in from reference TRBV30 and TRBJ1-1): SQTIHQWPATLVQPVGSPLSLECTVEGTSNPNLYWYRQAAGRGLQLLFYSVGIGQISSEVPQNLSASRPQDRQFILSSKKLLLSDSGFYLCAWSPGITEAFFGQGTRLTVV.

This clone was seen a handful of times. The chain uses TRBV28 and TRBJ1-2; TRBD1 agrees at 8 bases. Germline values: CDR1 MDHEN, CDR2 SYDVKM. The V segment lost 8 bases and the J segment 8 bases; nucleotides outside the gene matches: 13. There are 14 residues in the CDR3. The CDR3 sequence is CASRTTLTGEGYTF. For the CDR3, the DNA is TGTGCCAGCCGCACGACACTGACAGGGGAAGGCTACACCTTC.

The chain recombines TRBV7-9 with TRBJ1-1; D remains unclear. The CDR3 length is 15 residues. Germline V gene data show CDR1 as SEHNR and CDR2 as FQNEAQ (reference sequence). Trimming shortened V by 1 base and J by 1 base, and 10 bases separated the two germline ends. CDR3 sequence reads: CASSLVAGSNTEAFF. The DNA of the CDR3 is TGTGCCAGCAGCTTAGTGGCAGGATCGAACACTGAAGCTTTCTTT.

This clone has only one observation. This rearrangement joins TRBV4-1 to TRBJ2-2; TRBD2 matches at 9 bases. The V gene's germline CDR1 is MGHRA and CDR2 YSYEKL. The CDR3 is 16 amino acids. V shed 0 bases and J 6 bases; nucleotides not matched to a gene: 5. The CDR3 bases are TGCGCCAGCAGCCAAGACGTAGCGGGAGAATCCGGGGAGCTGTTTTTT. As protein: CASSQDVAGESGELFF.

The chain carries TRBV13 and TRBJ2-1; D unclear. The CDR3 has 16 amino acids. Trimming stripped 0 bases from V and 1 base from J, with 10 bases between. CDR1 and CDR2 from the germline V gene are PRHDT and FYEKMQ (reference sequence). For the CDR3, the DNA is TGTGCCAGCAGCTTAGGCCGTCTACCGTCCTACAATGAGCAGTTCTTC. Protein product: CASSLGRLPSYNEQFF.

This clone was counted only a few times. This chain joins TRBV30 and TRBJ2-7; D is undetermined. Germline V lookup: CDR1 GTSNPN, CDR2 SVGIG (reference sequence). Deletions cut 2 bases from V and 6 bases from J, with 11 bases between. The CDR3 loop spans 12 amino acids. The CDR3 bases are TGTGCCTGGAGTCCGGGTTCGGGCGAGCAGTACTTC. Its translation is CAWSPGSGEQYF.

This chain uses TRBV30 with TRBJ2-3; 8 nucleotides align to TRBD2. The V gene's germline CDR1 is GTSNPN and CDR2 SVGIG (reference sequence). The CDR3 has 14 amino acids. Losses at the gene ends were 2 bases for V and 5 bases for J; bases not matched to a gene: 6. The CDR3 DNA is TGTGCCTGGAGTCACGGGGGGGCCATAGATACGCAGTATTTT. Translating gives CAWSHGGAIDTQYF.

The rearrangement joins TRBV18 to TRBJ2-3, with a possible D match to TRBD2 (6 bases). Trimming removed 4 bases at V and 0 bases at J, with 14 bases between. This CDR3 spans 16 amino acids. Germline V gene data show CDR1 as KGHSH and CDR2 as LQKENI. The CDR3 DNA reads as TGTGCCAGCTCACTAAACCGGAGGGGAAGCACAGATACGCAGTATTTT. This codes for CASSLNRRGSTDTQYF.

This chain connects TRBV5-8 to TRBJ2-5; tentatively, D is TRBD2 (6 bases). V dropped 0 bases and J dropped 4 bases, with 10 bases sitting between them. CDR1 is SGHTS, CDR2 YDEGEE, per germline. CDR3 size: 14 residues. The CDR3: CASSLVQGGETQYF. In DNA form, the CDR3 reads TGTGCCAGCAGCTTGGTGCAGGGAGGAGAGACCCAGTACTTC.

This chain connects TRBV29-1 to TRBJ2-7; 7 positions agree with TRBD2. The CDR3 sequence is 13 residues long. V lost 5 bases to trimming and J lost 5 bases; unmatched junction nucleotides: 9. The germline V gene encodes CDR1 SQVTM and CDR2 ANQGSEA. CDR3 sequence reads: CSVLHRGSNEQYF. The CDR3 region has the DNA TGCAGCGTTCTGCACCGCGGGAGCAACGAGCAGTACTTC.

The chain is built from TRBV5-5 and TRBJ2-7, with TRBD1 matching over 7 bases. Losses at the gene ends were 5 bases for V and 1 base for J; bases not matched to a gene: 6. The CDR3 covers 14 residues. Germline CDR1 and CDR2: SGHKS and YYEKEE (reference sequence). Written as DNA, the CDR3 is TGTGCCAGCAGTCGAGACAGGGAATCCTACGAGCAGTACTTC. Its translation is CASSRDRESYEQYF.